Presented here are 19 T cell receptor beta chains from one specimen sequenced in a study of post-analysis software for immune sequencing data. Tagging with unique molecular identifiers was a feature of the TCR beta cDNA libraries. Each CDR3 protein gets one entry after TCRdb re-called the PCR reads with MiXCR. The repertoire holds roughly 800,000 distinct CDR3 sequences, with approximately 50% as singletons. The study, taken as a whole, reports: TRBV5-6, TRBV5-1 and TRBV20-1 belonged to a set of roughly 5 TRBV segments that were more frequent in patients than controls.

No antigen is known for these receptors. Sequenced material: blood. These receptors came from a girl between 5 and 17 years old with multiple sclerosis.

This clonotype was found a few times. This chain connects TRBV7-2 to TRBJ1-2; D is ambiguous. The CDR3 covers 14 residues. The V and J ends lost 1 base and 8 bases respectively, with 14 bases between them. The germline CDR1 and CDR2 sequences are SGHTA and FQGNSA. The CDR3 DNA reads TGTGCCAGCAGCTTAGTTGGCACCTTTGGGGGCTACACCTTC. Its protein product is CASSLVGTFGGYTF.

This clonotype was seen only a few times. The chain has TRBV9 and TRBJ2-7; TRBD2 is a possible D gene (5 bases). The CDR3 consists of 16 residues. V was shortened by 4 bases and J by 2 bases, with 19 bases between the two germline ends. The V gene's germline CDR1 is SGDLS and CDR2 YYNGEE. The CDR3 sequence is CASSPGSSLGTYEQYF. DNA of the CDR3: TGTGCCAGCAGCCCGGGAAGCTCCCTCGGGACCTACGAGCAGTACTTC.

V is TRBV15 and J is TRBJ1-6, with a weak D call TRBD1 (6 bases). Germline CDR1 and CDR2: LNHNV and YYDKDF (reference sequence). V was cut by 0 bases and J by 10 bases, with 13 bases left in between. This CDR3 has 15 residues. For the CDR3, the DNA is TGTGCCACCAGCAGAGATCCCGGGGGGCTCTCACCCCTCCACTTT. Residues: CATSRDPGGLSPLHF. Full variable domain (remainder filled in from reference TRBV15 and TRBJ1-6): DAMVIQNPRYQVTQFGKPVTLSCSQTLNHNVMYWYQQKSSQAPKLLFHYYDKDFNNEADTPDNFQSRRPNTSFCFLDIRSPGLGDTAMYLCATSRDPGGLSPLHFGNGTRLTVT.

The chain uses TRBV29-1 and TRBJ2-1; 10 bases fit TRBD1. The CDR3 runs to 14 residues. Germline trimming cut 4 bases from V and 6 bases from J; bases unmatched to any gene: 6. Germline V CDR1 and CDR2: SQVTM, ANQGSEA. The CDR3 sequence: CSVAGDRGINEQFF. CDR3 DNA: TGCAGCGTTGCAGGGGACAGGGGTATCAATGAGCAGTTCTTC.

V is TRBV6-2 or TRBV6-3 and J is TRBJ1-5; D gene uncertain. Looked up from germline, CDR1 is MNHEY and CDR2 is SVGEGT. With 4 bases removed from V and 7 bases from J, the gap between germline ends came to 8 bases. The CDR3 extends over 12 amino acids. The DNA of the CDR3 is TGTGCCAGCAGTTCTACAACGCAGCCCCAGCATTTT. Its translation is CASSSTTQPQHF.

The rearrangement uses TRBV4-1 and TRBJ2-1; the match to TRBD2 covers 9 bases. The DNA matches TRBJ2-7 better at its end, which makes the J call doubtful. The CDR3 has 16 amino acids. Germline V gene lookup returns CDR1 MGHRA and CDR2 YSYEKL. The CDR3 bases are TGCGCCAGCAGCCAAGATAGTGGCGGGAGGGCAAATGAGCAGTACTTC. This encodes CASSQDSGGRANEQYF.

The chain has TRBV12-3 or TRBV12-4 and TRBJ2-5; D is unresolved. Trimming removed 1 base from V and 6 bases from J, with 3 bases in between. The CDR3 has 11 amino acids. CDR3 region: CASSLVKTQYF. The CDR3 DNA reads as TGTGCCAGCAGTTTAGTAAAGACCCAGTACTTC.

This chain joins TRBV6-2 or TRBV6-3 and TRBJ2-5; 9 bases map to TRBD1. With the DNA end fitting TRBJ2-7 better, the J assignment may be wrong. Germline values: CDR1 MNHEY, CDR2 SVGEGT. The CDR3 is 15 residues long. The CDR3 here is CASRAPGQGAYEQYF. The CDR3 nucleotides are TGTGCCAGCCGCGCCCCGGGACAGGGCGCCTACGAGCAGTACTTC.

This clonotype has a handful of counts. This chain uses TRBV5-5 with TRBJ2-1; no reliable D call. Germline V gene sequence: CDR1 SGHKS, CDR2 YYEKEE (reference sequence). The CDR3 covers 15 residues. Between the trimmed V and J ends, which lost 5 bases and 10 bases, there was a span of 22 bases. CDR3 sequence reads: CASRHPGLGYGEQFF. In DNA, the CDR3 is TGTGCCAGCAGACACCCGGGTCTAGGGTACGGAGAGCAGTTCTTC.

V usage is TRBV7-2 and J usage is TRBJ2-5; D may be TRBD2 (5 bases). From germline, CDR1 is SGHTA and CDR2 FQGNSA. The V gene lost 6 bases and the J gene lost 4 bases, with 12 bases spanning the gap. The length of the CDR3 is 13 residues. The CDR3, as DNA: TGTGCCAGCAGAGTTGGGGAGACAGAGACCCAGTACTTC. It specifies CASRVGETETQYF.

This clonotype was counted ten times or more. V is TRBV5-1 and J is TRBJ1-2; unclear D gene. The CDR3 runs to 13 residues. Trimming removed 0 bases at V and 6 bases at J, with 9 bases between. Per the germline V gene, CDR1 is SGHRS and CDR2 is YFSETQ. CDR3 protein: CASSLVGSHGYTF. Written as DNA, the CDR3 is TGCGCCAGCAGCTTGGTTGGGTCCCATGGCTACACCTTC.

The chain uses TRBV6-6 and TRBJ2-5; unclear D gene. Germline loops: CDR1 MNHNY, CDR2 SVGAGI (reference sequence). The CDR3 has 14 residues. The V and J ends lost 5 bases and 1 base respectively, with 11 bases between them. The CDR3 here is CASSEQVPQETQYF. The CDR3 DNA reads as TGTGCCAGCAGTGAGCAGGTACCCCAAGAGACCCAGTACTTC.

This clonotype was seen only a few times. The genes are TRBV3-1 and TRBJ1-2, with 9 positions matching TRBD1. CDR1 is LGHDT and CDR2 is YNNKEL in the germline V gene (reference sequence). The CDR3 has 16 amino acids. V trimming: 1 base; J trimming: 4 bases; junction bases outside the gene matches: 7. The DNA of the CDR3 is TGTGCCAGCAGCCAAGTAGGTACAGGGGGCGGCTATGGCTACACCTTC. Amino acid sequence: CASSQVGTGGGYGYTF. Using reference TRBV3-1 and TRBJ1-2 for the parts outside the CDR3, the full variable domain is DTAVSQTPKYLVTQMGNDKSIKCEQNLGHDTMYWYKQDSKKFLKIMFSYNNKELIINETVPNRFSPKSPDKAHLNLHINSLELGDSAVYFCASSQVGTGGGYGYTFGSGTRLTVV.

This clonotype came up once. This sequence joins TRBV4-1 and TRBJ2-7; no reliable D call. With 3 bases removed from V and 1 base from J, the gap between germline ends came to 16 bases. Looked up from germline, CDR1 is MGHRA and CDR2 is YSYEKL. The CDR3 has 16 amino acids. Here the CDR3 reads CASSHGPQGMSYEQYF. CDR3 sequence (DNA): TGCGCCAGCAGCCATGGACCCCAAGGGATGTCCTACGAGCAGTACTTC.

This chain joins TRBV7-2 and TRBJ2-5; 11 nucleotides agree with TRBD1. The germline V gene has CDR1 SGHTA and CDR2 FQGNSA. Germline trimming cut 5 bases from V and 7 bases from J; bases unmatched to any gene: 9. There are 15 residues in the CDR3. The CDR3 DNA reads TGTGCCAGCAGCCCCGGGACAGGGGGTTCTAGGACCCAGTACTTC. Its protein is CASSPGTGGSRTQYF.

This clonotype has only a few counts. This chain joins TRBV12-3 or TRBV12-4 and TRBJ2-1, with 9 bases lining up with TRBD2. The CDR3 is 14 residues long. J lost 9 bases, V lost 7 bases, and 10 bases had no gene match. The CDR3 DNA reads TGTGCCAGCACCGGAGGGACTAGCAAGGGTGAGCAGTTCTTC. Translation gives CASTGGTSKGEQFF.

Regarding this clonotype: Mismatch with germline at one junction end may stem from a read error. The CDR3 here is CVSSPPVGGSYEQYF. DNA of the CDR3: TGTGTCAGCAGCCCTCCCGTGGGCGGCTCCTACGAGCAGTACTTC. The chain employs TRBV4-2 and TRBJ2-7; D unresolved. This CDR3 has 15 residues. The germline gives CDR1 LGHNA, CDR2 YNFKEQ.

V usage is TRBV29-1 and J usage is TRBJ2-7; weak D call: TRBD2 (8 bases). The CDR3 consists of 12 residues. Germline loops: CDR1 SQVTM, CDR2 ANQGSEA. V lost 5 bases, J lost 5 bases, and 13 bases lay in between. CDR3 DNA sequence: TGCAGCGTTACGGGAGGGGGCCACGAGCAGTACTTC. Residues: CSVTGGGHEQYF.

The chain employs TRBV27 and TRBJ1-5; tentatively, D is TRBD1 (6 bases). This CDR3 spans 15 amino acids. Trimming shortened V by 4 bases and J by 8 bases, and 18 bases separated the two germline ends. The germline gives CDR1 MNHEY, CDR2 SMNVEV (reference sequence). DNA for the CDR3: TGTGCCAGCAGTTCCCTAGGGCAGGGGCAGGAGCCCCAGCATTTT. This codes for CASSSLGQGQEPQHF.